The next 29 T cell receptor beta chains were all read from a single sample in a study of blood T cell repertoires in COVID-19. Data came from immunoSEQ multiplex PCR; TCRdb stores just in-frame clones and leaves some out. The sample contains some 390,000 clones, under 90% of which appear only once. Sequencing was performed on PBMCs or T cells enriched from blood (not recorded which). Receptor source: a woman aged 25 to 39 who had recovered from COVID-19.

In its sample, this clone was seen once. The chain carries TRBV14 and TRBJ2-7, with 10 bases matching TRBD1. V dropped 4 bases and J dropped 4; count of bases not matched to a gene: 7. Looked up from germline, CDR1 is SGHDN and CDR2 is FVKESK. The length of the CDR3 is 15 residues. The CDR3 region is CASSPSRGQGYEQYF. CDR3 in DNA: TGTGCCAGCAGCCCCTCCCGGGGACAGGGGTACGAGCAGTACTTC.

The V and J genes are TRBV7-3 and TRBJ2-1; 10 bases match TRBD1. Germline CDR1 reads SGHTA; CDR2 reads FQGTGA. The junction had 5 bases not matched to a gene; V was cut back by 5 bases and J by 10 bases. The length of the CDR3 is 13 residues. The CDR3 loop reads CASSETTGGEQFF. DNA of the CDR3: TGTGCCAGCAGCGAGACGACAGGGGGCGAGCAGTTCTTC.

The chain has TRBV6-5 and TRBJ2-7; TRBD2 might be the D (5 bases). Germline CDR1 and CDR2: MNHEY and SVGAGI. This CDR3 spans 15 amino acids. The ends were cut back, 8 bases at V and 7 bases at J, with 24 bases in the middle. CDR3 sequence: CASEVHSSAPGEQYF. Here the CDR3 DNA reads TGTGCCAGCGAGGTACACAGTTCAGCCCCGGGAGAGCAGTACTTC.

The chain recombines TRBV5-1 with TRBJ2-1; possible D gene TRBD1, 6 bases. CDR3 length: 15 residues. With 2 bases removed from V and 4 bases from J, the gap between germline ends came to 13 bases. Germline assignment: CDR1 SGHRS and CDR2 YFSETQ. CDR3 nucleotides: TGCGCCAGCAGCTTTTCCGACAGGAGGTACAATGAGCAGTTCTTC. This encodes CASSFSDRRYNEQFF.

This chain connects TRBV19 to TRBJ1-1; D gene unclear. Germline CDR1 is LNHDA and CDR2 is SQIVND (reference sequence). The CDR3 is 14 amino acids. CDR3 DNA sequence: TGTGCAACGACACCCCCCCCAGGATGGACTGAAGCTTTCTTT. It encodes CATTPPPGWTEAFF.

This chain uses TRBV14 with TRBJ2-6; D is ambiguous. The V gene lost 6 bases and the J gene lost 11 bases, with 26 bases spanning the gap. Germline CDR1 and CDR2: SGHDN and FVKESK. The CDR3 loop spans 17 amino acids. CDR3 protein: CASSPYRQVFPFHVLTF. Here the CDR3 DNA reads TGTGCCAGCAGTCCGTACCGGCAGGTGTTCCCATTCCACGTCCTGACTTTC.

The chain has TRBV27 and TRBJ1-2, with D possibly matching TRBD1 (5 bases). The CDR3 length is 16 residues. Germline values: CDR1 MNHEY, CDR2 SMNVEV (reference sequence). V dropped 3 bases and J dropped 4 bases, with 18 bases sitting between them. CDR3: CASSLRAMQGGYGYTF. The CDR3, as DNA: TGTGCCAGCAGTTTGAGGGCAATGCAGGGAGGCTATGGCTACACCTTC.

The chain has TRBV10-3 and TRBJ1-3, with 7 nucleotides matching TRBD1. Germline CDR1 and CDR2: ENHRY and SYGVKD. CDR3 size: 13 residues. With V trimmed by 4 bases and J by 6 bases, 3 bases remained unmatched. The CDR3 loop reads CAISAGGENTIYF. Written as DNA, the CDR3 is TGTGCCATCAGTGCAGGGGGTGAAAACACCATATATTTT.

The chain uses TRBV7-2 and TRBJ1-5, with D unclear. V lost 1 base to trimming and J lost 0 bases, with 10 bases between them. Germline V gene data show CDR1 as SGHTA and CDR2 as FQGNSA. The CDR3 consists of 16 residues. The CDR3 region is CASSLVFGYSNQPQHF. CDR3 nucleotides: TGTGCCAGCAGCTTAGTATTCGGTTATAGCAATCAGCCCCAGCATTTT.

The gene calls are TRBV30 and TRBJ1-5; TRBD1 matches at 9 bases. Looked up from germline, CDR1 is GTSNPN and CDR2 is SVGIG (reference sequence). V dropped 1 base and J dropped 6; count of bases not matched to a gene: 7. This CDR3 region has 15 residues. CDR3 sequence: CAWSGPGTGSQPQHF. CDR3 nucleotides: TGTGCCTGGAGTGGCCCCGGGACAGGGAGTCAGCCCCAGCATTTT. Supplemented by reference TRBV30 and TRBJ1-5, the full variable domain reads SQTIHQWPATLVQPVGSPLSLECTVEGTSNPNLYWYRQAAGRGLQLLFYSVGIGQISSEVPQNLSASRPQDRQFILSSKKLLLSDSGFYLCAWSGPGTGSQPQHFGDGTRLSIL.

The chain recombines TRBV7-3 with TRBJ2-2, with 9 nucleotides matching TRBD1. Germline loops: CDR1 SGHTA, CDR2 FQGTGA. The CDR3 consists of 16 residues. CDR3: CATSPRDRVNTGELFF. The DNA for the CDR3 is TGTGCAACCAGTCCCCGGGACAGGGTCAACACCGGGGAGCTGTTTTTT.

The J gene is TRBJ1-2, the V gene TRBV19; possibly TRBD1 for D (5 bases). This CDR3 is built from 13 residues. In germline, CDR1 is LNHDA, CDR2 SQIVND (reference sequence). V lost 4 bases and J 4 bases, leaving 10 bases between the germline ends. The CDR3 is CASSTRDSYGYTF. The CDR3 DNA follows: TGTGCCAGTAGTACCCGGGACTCCTATGGCTACACCTTC.

CDR3 in amino acids: CASSQTQTYGYTF. As DNA, the CDR3 is TGTGCCAGCAGTCAGACACAGACCTATGGCTACACCTTC. The chain recombines TRBV28 with TRBJ1-2; D remains ambiguous. CDR1 MDHEN and CDR2 SYDVKM come from the germline V gene. Trimming pared 5 bases from V and 4 bases from J, leaving 11 bases between. This CDR3 has 13 residues.

The CDR3 nucleotides are TGTGCCAGCAGCTTGTTTCCAGGGGCCTCCTACAATGAGCAGTTCTTC. This translates into CASSLFPGASYNEQFF. V usage is TRBV5-6 and J usage is TRBJ2-1, with D possibly TRBD1 on 6 matching bases. The CDR3 has 16 amino acids. Trimming left V 1 base short and J 0 bases short, with 11 bases between. CDR1 and CDR2 from the germline V gene are SGHDT and YYEEEE.

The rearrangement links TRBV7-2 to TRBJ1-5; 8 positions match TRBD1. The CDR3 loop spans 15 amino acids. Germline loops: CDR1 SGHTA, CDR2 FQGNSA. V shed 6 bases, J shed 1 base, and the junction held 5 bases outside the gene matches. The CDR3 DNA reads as TGTGCCAGCAGTTCACAGGGGGTAAGCAATCAGCCCCAGCATTTT. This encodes CASSSQGVSNQPQHF. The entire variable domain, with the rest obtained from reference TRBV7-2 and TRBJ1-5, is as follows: GAGVSQSPSNKVTEKGKDVELRCDPISGHTALYWYRQSLGQGLEFLIYFQGNSAPDKSGLPSDRFSAERTGGSVSTLTIQRTQQEDSAVYLCASSSQGVSNQPQHFGDGTRLSIL.

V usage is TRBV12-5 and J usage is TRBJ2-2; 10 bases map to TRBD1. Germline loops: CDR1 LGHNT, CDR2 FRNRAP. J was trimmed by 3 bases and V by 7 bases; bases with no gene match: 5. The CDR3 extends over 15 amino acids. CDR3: CASASGTGDTGELFF. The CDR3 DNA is TGTGCTAGTGCCTCTGGGACAGGGGACACCGGGGAGCTGTTTTTT.

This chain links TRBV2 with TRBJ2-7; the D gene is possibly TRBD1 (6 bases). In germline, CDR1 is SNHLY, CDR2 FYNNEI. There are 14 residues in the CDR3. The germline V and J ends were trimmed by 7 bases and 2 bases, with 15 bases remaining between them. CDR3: CASKILAGAYEQYF. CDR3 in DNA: TGTGCCAGCAAGATCCTGGCAGGGGCCTACGAGCAGTACTTC. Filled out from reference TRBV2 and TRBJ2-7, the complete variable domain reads EPEVTQTPSHQVTQMGQEVILRCVPISNHLYFYWYRQILGQKVEFLVSFYNNEISEKSEIFDDQFSVERPDGSNFTLKIRSTKLEDSAMYFCASKILAGAYEQYFGPGTRLTVT.

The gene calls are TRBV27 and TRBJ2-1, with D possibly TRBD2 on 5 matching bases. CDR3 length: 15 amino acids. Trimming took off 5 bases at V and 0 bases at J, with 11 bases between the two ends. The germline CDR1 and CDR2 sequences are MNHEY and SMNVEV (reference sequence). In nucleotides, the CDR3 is TGTGCCAGCAGTCTGACACGGGACTCCTACAATGAGCAGTTCTTC. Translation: CASSLTRDSYNEQFF.

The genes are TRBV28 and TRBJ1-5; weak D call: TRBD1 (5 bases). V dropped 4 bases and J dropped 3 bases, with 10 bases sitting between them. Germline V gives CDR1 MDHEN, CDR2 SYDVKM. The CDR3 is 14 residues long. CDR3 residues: CASSSGGDNQPQHF. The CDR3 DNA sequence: TGTGCCAGCAGTTCGGGGGGGGACAATCAGCCCCAGCATTTT.

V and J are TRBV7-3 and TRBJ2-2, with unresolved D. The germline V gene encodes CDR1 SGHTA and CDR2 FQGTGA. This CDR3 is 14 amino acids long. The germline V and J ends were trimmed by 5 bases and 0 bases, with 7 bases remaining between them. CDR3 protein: CASSALANTGELFF. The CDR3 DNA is TGTGCCAGCAGCGCCCTAGCGAACACCGGGGAGCTGTTTTTT.

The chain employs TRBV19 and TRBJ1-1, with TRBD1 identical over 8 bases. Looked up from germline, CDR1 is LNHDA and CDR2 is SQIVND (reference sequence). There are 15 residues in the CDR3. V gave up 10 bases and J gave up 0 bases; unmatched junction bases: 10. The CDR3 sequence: CATADRVYLNTEAFF. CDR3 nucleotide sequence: TGTGCCACCGCGGACAGGGTCTACCTGAACACTGAAGCTTTCTTT.

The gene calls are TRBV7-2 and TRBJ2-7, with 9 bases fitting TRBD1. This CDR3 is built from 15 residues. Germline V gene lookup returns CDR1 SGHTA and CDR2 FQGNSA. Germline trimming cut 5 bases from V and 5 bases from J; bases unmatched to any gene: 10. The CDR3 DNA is TGTGCCAGCAGCGCACGACAGGGGGTTTGGGACGAGCAGTACTTC. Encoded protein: CASSARQGVWDEQYF.

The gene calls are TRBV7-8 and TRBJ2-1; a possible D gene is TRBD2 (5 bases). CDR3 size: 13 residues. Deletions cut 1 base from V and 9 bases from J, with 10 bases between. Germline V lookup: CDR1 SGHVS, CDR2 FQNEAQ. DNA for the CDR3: TGTGCCAGCAGCTTAGTCCTCGGAGGTGAGCAGTTCTTC. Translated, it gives CASSLVLGGEQFF.

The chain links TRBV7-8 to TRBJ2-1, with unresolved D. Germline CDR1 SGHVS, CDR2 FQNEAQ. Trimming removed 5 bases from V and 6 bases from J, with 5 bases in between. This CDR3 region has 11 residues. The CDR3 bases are TGTGCCAGCAGCCCCTTCAATGAGCAGTTCTTC. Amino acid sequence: CASSPFNEQFF. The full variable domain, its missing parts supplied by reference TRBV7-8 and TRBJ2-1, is GAGVSQSPRYKVAKRGQDVALRCDPISGHVSLFWYQQALGQGPEFLTYFQNEAQLDKSGLPSDRFFAERPEGSVSTLKIQRTQQEDSAVYLCASSPFNEQFFGPGTRLTVL.

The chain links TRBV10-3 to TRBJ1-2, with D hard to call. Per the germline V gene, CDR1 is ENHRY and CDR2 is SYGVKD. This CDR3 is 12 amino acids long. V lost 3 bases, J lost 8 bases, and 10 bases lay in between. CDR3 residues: CAISEPEEGYTF. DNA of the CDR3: TGTGCCATCAGTGAACCCGAAGAGGGCTACACCTTC.

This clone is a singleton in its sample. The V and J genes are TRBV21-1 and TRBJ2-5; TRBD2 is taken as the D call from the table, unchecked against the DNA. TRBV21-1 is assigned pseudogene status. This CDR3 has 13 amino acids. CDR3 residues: CARVVGGRQTQYF. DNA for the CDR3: TGTGCCAGGGTCGTCGGAGGGAGGCAGACCCAGTACTTC.

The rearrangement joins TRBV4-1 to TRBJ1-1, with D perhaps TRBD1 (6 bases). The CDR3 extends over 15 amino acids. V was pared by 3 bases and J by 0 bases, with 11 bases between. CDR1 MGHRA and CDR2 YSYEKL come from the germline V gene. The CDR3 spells CASSHATGLNTEAFF. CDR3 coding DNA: TGCGCCAGCAGCCATGCTACAGGGCTGAACACTGAAGCTTTCTTT.

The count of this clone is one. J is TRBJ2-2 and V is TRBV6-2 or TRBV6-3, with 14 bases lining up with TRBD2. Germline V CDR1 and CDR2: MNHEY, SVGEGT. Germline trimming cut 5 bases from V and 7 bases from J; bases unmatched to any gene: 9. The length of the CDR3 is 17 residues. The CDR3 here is CASSHGLAGGIGGELFF. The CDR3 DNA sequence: TGTGCCAGCAGTCACGGACTAGCGGGGGGAATCGGCGGGGAGCTGTTTTTT.

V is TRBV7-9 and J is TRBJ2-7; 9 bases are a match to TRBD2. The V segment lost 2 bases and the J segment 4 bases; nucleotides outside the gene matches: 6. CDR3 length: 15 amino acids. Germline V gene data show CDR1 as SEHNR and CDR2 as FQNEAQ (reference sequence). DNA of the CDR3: TGTGCCAGCAGCTTAAGTAGCGGGAGTTATTACGAGCAGTACTTC. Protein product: CASSLSSGSYYEQYF.